This is a list of T cell receptor beta chains from one sample in a study of blood T cell repertoires in COVID-19. Profiling relied on immunoSEQ multiplex PCR, and the TCRdb table lists in-frame clones only, not all of them. The top ten hold approximately 5.8% of the sample, which has around 150,000 clones, about 84% seen once. The sample taken for sequencing was peripheral blood. These receptors came from a human donor in a cohort sampled during active COVID-19. Each CDR3 is given with its conserved first and last residue. The D gene is left open where the match is weak. The size of a clone is reported for some rows only, either as once, few or many, or as a class for expanded clones.

NA	NA	TRBV5-7	TRBJ2-2	TGTGCCAGCAGCTCCTGGAGGGAACTGGGACCGAACACCGGGGAGCTGTTTTTT	CASSSWRELGPNTGELFF
NA	NA	TRBV5-5	TRBJ1-4	TGTGCCAGCAGAGAGACCCAGGGTTTCGGGGAAAAACTGTTTTTT	CASRETQGFGEKLFF
TRBD1	NA	TRBV19	TRBJ2-2	TGTGCCAGTAGCAGCTCGGGACAGAGCACCGGGGAGCTGTTTTTT	CASSSSGQSTGELFF
NA	NA	TRBV5-5	TRBJ1-2	TGTGCCAGCAGCTTGGCATTTGGGCAGGGTGATGGCTACACCTTC	CASSLAFGQGDGYTF
TRBD1	NA	TRBV7-3	TRBJ1-6	TGTGCCAGCAGCGCAGACGGGACAGCTAATTCACCCCTCCACTTT	CASSADGTANSPLHF
NA	NA	TRBV7-3	TRBJ2-1	TGTGCCAGCAGCCTCGACAGGAGACTATACAATGAGCAGTTCTTC	CASSLDRRLYNEQFF
TRBD2	NA	TRBV5-6	TRBJ2-1	TGTGCCAGCAGCTTGGCAGCGGGGGGGCCTAATGAGCAGTTCTTC	CASSLAAGGPNEQFF
NA	NA	TRBV4-3	TRBJ1-2	TGCGCCAGCAGCCAAGGCAATTGGGCTGGCGATGGCTACACCTTC	CASSQGNWAGDGYTF
TRBD2	NA	TRBV5-4	TRBJ2-2	TGTGCCAGCAGCGGAACCGGGAGGAGGACCGGGGAGCTGTTTTTT	CASSGTGRRTGELFF
NA	once	TRBV7-9	TRBJ1-1	TGTGCCAGCAGCTTAGAACGTCAGACTGAAGCTTTCTTT	CASSLERQTEAFF
NA	NA	TRBV5-6	TRBJ2-3	TGTGCCAGCAGCTTGAACGGGGATGCGACAGATACGCAGTATTTT	CASSLNGDATDTQYF
NA	NA	TRBV7-9	TRBJ2-3	TGTGCCAGCAGCTTAGGGGGGGTTCGCACAGATACGCAGTATTTT	CASSLGGVRTDTQYF
NA	NA	TRBV18	TRBJ2-7	TGTGCCAGCTCACCACCAGGGCGGGTGGGGATCTACGAGCAGTACTTC	CASSPPGRVGIYEQYF
NA	NA	TRBV7-8	TRBJ1-1	TGTGCCAGCAGCTTAATACTAAGTAACACTGAAGCTTTCTTT	CASSLILSNTEAFF
NA	few	TRBV6-1	TRBJ1-2	TGTGCCAGCAGTGAACGAGGACAAAAATTCTATGGCTACACCTTC	CASSERGQKFYGYTF
NA	NA	TRBV5-1	TRBJ2-1	TGCGCCAGCAGCTCGGATCCAGGGAATCGCAATGAGCAGTTCTTC	CASSSDPGNRNEQFF
TRBD1	NA	TRBV15	TRBJ1-5	TGTGCCACCAGATTTTCCCGGGACAGGTCAAATCAGCCCCAGCATTTT	CATRFSRDRSNQPQHF
NA	NA	TRBV29-1	TRBJ2-3	TGCAGCGTTGGGAGTCTCCGGGTCCGAACAGATACGCAGTATTTT	CSVGSLRVRTDTQYF
NA	NA	TRBV5-6	TRBJ2-3	TGTGCCAGCAGGGGCGCCACAGATACGCAGTATTTT	CASRGATDTQYF
NA	NA	TRBV4-3	TRBJ2-1	TGCGCCAGCAGCCAGAGGATTCTCGAGGGGGGGTCGTACAATGAGCAGTTCTTC	CASSQRILEGGSYNEQFF
NA	NA	TRBV5-1	TRBJ1-4	TGCGCCAGCAGCTTGGAAGGGGTTGTAGATGAAAAACTGTTTTTT	CASSLEGVVDEKLFF
NA	few	TRBV5-6	TRBJ2-3	TGTGCCAGCAGCTTAGTAGGGGTGACAGAGAGCACAGATACGCAGTATTTT	CASSLVGVTESTDTQYF